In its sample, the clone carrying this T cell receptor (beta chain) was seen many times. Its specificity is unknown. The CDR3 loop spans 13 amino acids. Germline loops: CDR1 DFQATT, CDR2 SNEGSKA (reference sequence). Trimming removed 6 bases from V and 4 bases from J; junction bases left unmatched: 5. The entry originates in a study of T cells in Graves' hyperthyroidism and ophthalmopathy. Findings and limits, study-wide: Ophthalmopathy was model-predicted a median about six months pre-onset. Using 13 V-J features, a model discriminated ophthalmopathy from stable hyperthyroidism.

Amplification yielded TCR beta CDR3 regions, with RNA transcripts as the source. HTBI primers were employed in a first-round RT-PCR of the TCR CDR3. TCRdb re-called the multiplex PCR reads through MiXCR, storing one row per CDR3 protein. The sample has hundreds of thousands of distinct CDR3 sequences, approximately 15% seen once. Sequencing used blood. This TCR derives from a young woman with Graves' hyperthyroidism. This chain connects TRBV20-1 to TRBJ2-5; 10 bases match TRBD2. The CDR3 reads CSAKLAGPETQYF. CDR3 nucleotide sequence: TGCAGTGCCAAACTAGCGGGGCCAGAGACCCAGTACTTC.